The clone carrying this T cell receptor (beta chain) was found a few times. Its antigen is not known. PCR primers comprised 60 Vbeta and 13 Jbeta primers. Assay: immunoSEQ multiplex PCR; the TCRdb copy retains only in-frame clones and omits some. The sample lists about 150,000 clones; around 82% were seen once. These data belong to a study of cytomegalovirus exposure and HLA in healthy donors. Study conclusions and caveats: An Asian-associated ancestry cluster reportedly showed fewer N-insertions than the approximately 670-donor mean in a later analysis. Some TCR beta chains (approximately 180 of them) were listed as cytomegalovirus-associated.

The germline V gene has CDR1 GTSNPN and CDR2 SVGIG (reference sequence). V dropped 4 bases and J dropped 0 bases, with 10 bases sitting between them. This CDR3 has 15 residues. The chain combines TRBV30 with TRBJ1-6; tentative D call: TRBD1 (5 bases). Sample: PBMCs. This TCR was recovered from a woman aged 45-65 years in good health and CMV-seropositive. The CDR3 DNA sequence: TGTGCCTGGAAAGACAGCAGCTCCTATAATTCACCCCTCCACTTT. Translated: CAWKDSSSYNSPLHF.